This TCR beta chain originates from a study of identical twins. TCRdb reprocessed the 5' RACE reads with MiXCR, giving one entry per CDR3 protein. The table has roughly 1,500,000 distinct CDR3 sequences, 25% to 35% seen once. The CDR3 consists of 12 residues. The germline V gene has CDR1 SQVTM and CDR2 ANQGSEA. In regard to this clonotype: Its antigen remains unknown.

General study points: Weaker excess sharing between twins was seen in beta out-of-frame sequences. Conclusions came from cross-sectional statistical analysis, not from following the same donors.

The clonotype originates from a newborn girl in good health. Specimen: cord blood. The V and J genes are TRBV29-1 and TRBJ2-1, with 8 positions matching TRBD1. The assigned J gene may be wrong: the sequence end matches TRBJ2-7 better. This CDR3 reads CVTGTGINEQYF. CDR3 in DNA: TGCGTTACCGGGACAGGAATCAATGAGCAGTACTTC.